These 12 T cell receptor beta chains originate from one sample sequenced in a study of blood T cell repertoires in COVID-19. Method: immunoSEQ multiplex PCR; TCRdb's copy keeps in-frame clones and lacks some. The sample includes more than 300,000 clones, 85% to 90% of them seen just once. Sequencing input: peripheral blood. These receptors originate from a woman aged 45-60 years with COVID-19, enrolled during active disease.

The DNA of the CDR3 is TGCGCCAGCAGCCAAGATCCCCTAGCGGGAGGGATTCACAATGAGCAGTTCTTC. Translating gives CASSQDPLAGGIHNEQFF. The chain couples TRBV4-1 to TRBJ2-1, with TRBD2 matching over 12 bases. CDR1 and CDR2 (germline): MGHRA, YSYEKL. J gave up 5 bases and V 0 bases, and 8 bases lay outside the gene matches. The CDR3 loop spans 18 amino acids.

CDR3 nucleotide sequence: TGTGCCAGCAGCTTACGCGATAGCAATCAGCCCCAGCATTTT. Protein sequence: CASSLRDSNQPQHF. J is TRBJ1-5 and V is TRBV11-2, with unresolved D. Trimming cost V 2 bases and J 0 bases, with 5 bases left between them. This CDR3 has 14 amino acids. CDR1 SGHAT and CDR2 FQNNGV come from the germline V gene.

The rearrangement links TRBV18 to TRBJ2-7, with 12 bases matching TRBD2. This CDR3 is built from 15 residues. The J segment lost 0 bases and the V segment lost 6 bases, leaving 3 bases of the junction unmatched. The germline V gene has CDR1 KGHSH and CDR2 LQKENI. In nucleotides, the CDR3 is TGTGCCAGCTCTAGACTAGCGGGAGACTCCTACGAGCAGTACTTC. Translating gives CASSRLAGDSYEQYF. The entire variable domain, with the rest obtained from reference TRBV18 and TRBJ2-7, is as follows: NAGVMQNPRHLVRRRGQEARLRCSPMKGHSHVYWYRQLPEEGLKFMVYLQKENIIDESGMPKERFSAEFPKEGPSILRIQQVVRGDSAAYFCASSRLAGDSYEQYFGPGTRLTVT.

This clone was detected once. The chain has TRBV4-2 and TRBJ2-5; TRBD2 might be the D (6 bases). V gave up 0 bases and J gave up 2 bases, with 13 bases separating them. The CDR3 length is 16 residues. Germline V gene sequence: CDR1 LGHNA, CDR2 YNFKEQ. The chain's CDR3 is CASSQDRSGRQETQYF. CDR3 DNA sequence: TGTGCCAGCAGCCAAGATCGGAGCGGGCGGCAAGAGACCCAGTACTTC.

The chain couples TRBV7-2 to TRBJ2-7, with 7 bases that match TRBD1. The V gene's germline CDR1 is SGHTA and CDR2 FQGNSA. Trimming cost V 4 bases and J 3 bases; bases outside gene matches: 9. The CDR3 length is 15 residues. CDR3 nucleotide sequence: TGTGCCAGCAGCTCTTTGGGGACAGTACTCTACGAGCAGTACTTC. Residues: CASSSLGTVLYEQYF.

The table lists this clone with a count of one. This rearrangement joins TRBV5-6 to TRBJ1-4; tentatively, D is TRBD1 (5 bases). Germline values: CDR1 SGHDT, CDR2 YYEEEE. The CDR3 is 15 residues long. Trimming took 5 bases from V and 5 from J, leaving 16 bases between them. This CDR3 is CASRPRGHVNEKLFF. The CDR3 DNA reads TGTGCCAGCAGGCCTAGAGGACATGTAAATGAAAAACTGTTTTTT.

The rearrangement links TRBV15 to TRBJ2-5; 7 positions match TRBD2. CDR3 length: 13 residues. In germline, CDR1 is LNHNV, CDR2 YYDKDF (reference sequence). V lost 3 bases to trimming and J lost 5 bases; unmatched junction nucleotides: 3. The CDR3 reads CATSRGGKETQYF. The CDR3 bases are TGTGCCACCAGCAGGGGAGGGAAGGAGACCCAGTACTTC.

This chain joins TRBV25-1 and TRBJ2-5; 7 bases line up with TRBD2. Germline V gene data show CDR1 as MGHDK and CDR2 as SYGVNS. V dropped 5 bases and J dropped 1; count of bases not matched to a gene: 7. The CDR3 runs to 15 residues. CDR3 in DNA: TGTGCCAGCAGTCGGCCGGGGGGACCCCAAGAGACCCAGTACTTC. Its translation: CASSRPGGPQETQYF.

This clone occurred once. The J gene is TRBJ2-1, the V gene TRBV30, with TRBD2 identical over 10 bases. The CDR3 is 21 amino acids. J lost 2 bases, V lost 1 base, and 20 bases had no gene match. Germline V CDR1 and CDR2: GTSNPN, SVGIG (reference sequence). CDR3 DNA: TGTGCCTGGAGTGCCCCCTCAGCGAAGACTAGCGGGCGAGGAACCTACAATGAGCAGTTCTTC. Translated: CAWSAPSAKTSGRGTYNEQFF.

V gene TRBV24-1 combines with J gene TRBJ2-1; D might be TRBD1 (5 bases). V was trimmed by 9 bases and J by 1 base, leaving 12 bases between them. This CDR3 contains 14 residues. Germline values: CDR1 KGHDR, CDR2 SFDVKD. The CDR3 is CATQLTGSYNEQFF. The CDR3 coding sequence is TGTGCCACCCAACTAACAGGATCCTACAATGAGCAGTTCTTC.

DNA for the CDR3: TGTGCCAGTAGAATCGGGACAGCTTCCTACGAGCAGTACTTC. Its translation: CASRIGTASYEQYF. The rearrangement links TRBV19 to TRBJ2-7; 7 bases are a match to TRBD1. CDR1 is LNHDA and CDR2 is SQIVND in the germline V gene (reference sequence). The CDR3 spans 14 residues. The trim removed 6 bases at V and 1 base at J, leaving 6 bases unmatched.

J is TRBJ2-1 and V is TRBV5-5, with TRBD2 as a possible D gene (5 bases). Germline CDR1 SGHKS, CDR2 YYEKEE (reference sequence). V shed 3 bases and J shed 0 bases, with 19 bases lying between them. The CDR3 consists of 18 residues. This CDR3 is CASSSLPGSGSSYNEQFF. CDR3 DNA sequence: TGTGCCAGCAGCTCCCTACCGGGAAGTGGAAGCTCCTACAATGAGCAGTTCTTC.